Each of the 21 T cell receptor beta chains below was sequenced from the same sample in a study of regulatory T cells in long-lasting Graves disease. Time point in this sample: persistent/refractory GD, antithyroid drugs over 5 years with positive TRAb. Researchers made the TCR library from RNA that was extracted from PBMCs. Building of the TCR beta libraries involved iRepertoire HTBI primers and Arm-PCR of CDR3 regions. From the multiplex PCR reads, TCRdb called clonotypes with MiXCR, one entry per CDR3 protein. The table includes about 470,000 distinct CDR3 sequences, about a fifth detected once. Sequences were derived from peripheral blood mononuclear cells (PBMCs), sampled when the disease was refractory, from a patient treated with antithyroid drugs. The receptors were gathered from a female donor with Graves disease.

Details on this clonotype: A read error may explain this, as a much larger clone is one base away. This chain uses TRBV28 with TRBJ2-7, with 7 bases fitting TRBD1. J lost 2 bases, V lost 10 bases, and 5 bases had no gene match. The length of the CDR3 is 12 residues. The germline V gene has CDR1 MDHEN and CDR2 SYDVKM. Here the CDR3 reads CATRDSPYEQYF. As DNA, the CDR3 is TGTGCCACCAGGGACAGCCCCTACGAGCAGTACTTC.

The table lists this clonotype with many counts. This chain joins TRBV2 and TRBJ1-5; TRBD1 might be the D (5 bases). The CDR3 totals 16 residues. CDR1 and CDR2 (germline): SNHLY, FYNNEI. V gave up 5 bases and J gave up 0 bases, with 14 bases separating them. The chain's CDR3 is CASSPDRTYSNQPQHF. CDR3 nucleotide sequence: TGTGCCAGCAGTCCCGACAGAACCTATAGCAATCAGCCCCAGCATTTT.

This clonotype was detected many times. The chain is built from TRBV2 and TRBJ2-5; 10 bases are a match to TRBD2. CDR3 size: 15 residues. The junction had 0 bases not matched to a gene; V was cut back by 2 bases and J by 0 bases. Germline CDR1 is SNHLY and CDR2 is FYNNEI. The DNA of the CDR3 is TGTGCCAGCAGTGAAACTAGCGGGGACCAAGAGACCCAGTACTTC. This gives the protein CASSETSGDQETQYF.

In its sample, this clonotype was seen a few times. This could be a read error, since a much larger clone is one nucleotide away. The chain recombines TRBV11-3 with TRBJ2-5; D may be TRBD2 (5 bases). The CDR3 consists of 12 residues. The germline gives CDR1 SGHNT, CDR2 YENEEA. Trimming removed 6 bases at V and 9 bases at J, with 14 bases between. This chain's CDR3 is CASRDQYGAQYF. CDR3 DNA sequence: TGTGCCAGCAGGGATCAGTACGGGGCCCAGTACTTC.

The chain links TRBV18 to TRBJ2-5; a possible D gene is TRBD1 (6 bases). This CDR3 region has 14 residues. V lost 3 bases and J lost 5, with 13 bases in between. From germline, CDR1 is KGHSH and CDR2 LQKENI. The CDR3 here is CASSPLQGEETQYF. DNA of the CDR3: TGTGCCAGCTCACCGTTACAGGGTGAGGAGACCCAGTACTTC.

V usage is TRBV6-2 or TRBV6-3 and J usage is TRBJ2-6, with D hard to call. The CDR3 has 14 amino acids. The germline V gene has CDR1 MNHEY and CDR2 SVGEGT. V lost 7 bases, J lost 2 bases, and 9 bases lay in between. CDR3 residues: CASTLVPGANVLTF. The CDR3 region has the DNA TGTGCCAGCACCTTAGTACCTGGGGCCAACGTCCTGACTTTC.

The chain is built from TRBV27 and TRBJ2-1, with TRBD2 matching 15 bases. Per the germline V gene, CDR1 is MNHEY and CDR2 is SMNVEV (reference sequence). Unmatched junction bases numbered 8, after V lost 2 bases and J lost 0 bases. CDR3 length: 20 residues. The CDR3 protein is CASSLAPGLAGGSSYNEQFF. CDR3 sequence (DNA): TGTGCCAGCAGTTTAGCGCCGGGACTAGCGGGAGGAAGCTCCTACAATGAGCAGTTCTTC.

This clonotype was recorded at least ten times. The chain joins TRBV3-1 to TRBJ2-7; D is unresolved. The CDR3 is made up of 12 amino acids. V lost 1 base to trimming and J lost 4 bases, with 5 bases between them. Germline V gives CDR1 LGHDT, CDR2 YNNKEL (reference sequence). The CDR3 DNA reads TGTGCCAGCAGCCAAGTTTGGTACGAGCAGTACTTC. As protein: CASSQVWYEQYF.

This clonotype appeared a few times. The V gene is TRBV9, the J gene TRBJ1-4; 7 positions agree with TRBD1. V shed 4 bases, J shed 6 bases, and the junction held 9 bases outside the gene matches. The CDR3 extends over 15 amino acids. CDR1 is SGDLS and CDR2 is YYNGEE in the germline V gene. CDR3 nucleotides: TGTGCCAGCAGCCCCGCAGGGGGAGTGGATGAAAAACTGTTTTTT. Protein: CASSPAGGVDEKLFF. The full variable domain, rest sourced from reference TRBV9 and TRBJ1-4, is DSGVTQTPKHLITATGQRVTLRCSPRSGDLSVYWYQQSLDQGLQFLIQYYNGEERAKGNILERFSAQQFPDLHSELNLSSLELGDSALYFCASSPAGGVDEKLFFGSGTQLSVL.

The chain has TRBV6-9 and TRBJ2-7; 7 positions agree with TRBD1. CDR3 length: 16 amino acids. J gave up 0 bases and V 3 bases, and 8 bases lay outside the gene matches. CDR1 and CDR2 (germline): MNHGY, SVAAGI. The CDR3 spells CASSYGVAGGSYEQYF. The CDR3 nucleotides are TGTGCCAGCAGTTACGGGGTAGCAGGGGGCTCCTACGAGCAGTACTTC.

This clonotype was seen many times. V gene TRBV27 combines with J gene TRBJ1-2, with D possibly matching TRBD1 (5 bases). V lost 6 bases and J 6 bases, leaving 20 bases between the germline ends. Germline V gene sequence: CDR1 MNHEY, CDR2 SMNVEV (reference sequence). The CDR3 totals 15 residues. The CDR3 nucleotides read TGTGCCAGCAGCCCATCGCAGGGTGGTTGGGATGGCTACACCTTC. This encodes CASSPSQGGWDGYTF.

The chain employs TRBV5-1 and TRBJ2-4, with D perhaps being TRBD1 or TRBD2 (6 bases each). Trimming cost V 0 bases and J 1 base, with 8 bases left between them. The CDR3 is 15 residues long. Germline CDR1 and CDR2: SGHRS and YFSETQ. The CDR3 DNA reads TGCGCCAGCAGCTTGGGGGGGGCGGCCAAAAACATTCAGTACTTC. It specifies CASSLGGAAKNIQYF.

This clonotype was seen a few times. The CDR3 sequence: CATRRAQGTDTQYF. CDR3 coding DNA: TGTGCCACACGTCGGGCGCAGGGCACAGATACGCAGTATTTT. The genes are TRBV2 and TRBJ2-3; D remains ambiguous. The CDR3 consists of 14 residues. V shed 10 bases and J shed 1 base, with 15 bases lying between them. Per the germline V gene, CDR1 is SNHLY and CDR2 is FYNNEI.

This clonotype came up a few times. The chain has TRBV20-1 and TRBJ2-7; D possibly corresponds to TRBD2 (6 bases). Germline lookup yields CDR1 DFQATT and CDR2 SNEGSKA (reference sequence). Trimming shortened V by 5 bases and J by 7 bases, and 18 bases separated the two germline ends. This CDR3 has 13 residues. The CDR3: CSASMTKGGEQYF. As DNA, the CDR3 is TGCAGTGCTTCGATGACCAAAGGAGGGGAGCAGTACTTC.

This clonotype was detected only a few times. A single base separates this from a much larger clone, so it may be a read error. This chain joins TRBV2 and TRBJ1-5; 7 nucleotides align to TRBD1. This CDR3 region has 14 residues. J lost 5 bases, V lost 6 bases, and 7 bases had no gene match. CDR1 and CDR2 (germline): SNHLY, FYNNEI. CDR3 region: CASRWTGKHQPQHF. Written as DNA, the CDR3 is TGTGCCAGCAGATGGACAGGCAAACATCAGCCCCAGCATTTT. Full variable domain (remainder filled in from reference TRBV2 and TRBJ1-5): EPEVTQTPSHQVTQMGQEVILRCVPISNHLYFYWYRQILGQKVEFLVSFYNNEISEKSEIFDDQFSVERPDGSNFTLKIRSTKLEDSAMYFCASRWTGKHQPQHFGDGTRLSIL.

V gene TRBV19 combines with J gene TRBJ1-1; D call uncertain. The germline CDR1 and CDR2 sequences are LNHDA and SQIVND (reference sequence). The CDR3 consists of 10 residues. Trimming left V 6 bases short and J 10 bases short, with 9 bases between. CDR3 sequence reads: CASSGLRAFF. CDR3 DNA sequence: TGTGCCAGTAGCGGATTGAGAGCTTTCTTT.

The chain is built from TRBV27 and TRBJ1-6, with D perhaps TRBD1 (6 bases). The germline V gene encodes CDR1 MNHEY and CDR2 SMNVEV (reference sequence). Trimming stripped 5 bases from V and 1 base from J, with 12 bases between. The CDR3 spans 16 residues. The CDR3, as DNA: TGTGCCAGCAGTAACACAGGGTGGTCCTATAATTCACCCCTCCACTTT. Encoded protein: CASSNTGWSYNSPLHF.

This clonotype has a count of ten or more. The chain recombines TRBV6-1 with TRBJ2-5; TRBD1 or TRBD2 may be the D gene (5 bases each). Germline CDR1 and CDR2: MNHNS and SASEGT. Trimming shortened V by 5 bases and J by 2 bases, and 12 bases separated the two germline ends. The CDR3 totals 14 residues. CDR3 protein: CASSPRDGQETQYF. Written as DNA, the CDR3 is TGTGCCAGCAGTCCCCGGGACGGTCAAGAGACCCAGTACTTC.

This clonotype was detected only a few times. This chain connects TRBV5-1 to TRBJ1-1, with D uncertain. V lost 1 base and J 1 base, leaving 11 bases between the germline ends. There are 15 residues in the CDR3. Germline CDR1 is SGHRS and CDR2 is YFSETQ. The CDR3 nucleotides read TGCGCCAGCAGCTTGACGGTCTCAGGGAACACTGAAGCTTTCTTT. Amino acids: CASSLTVSGNTEAFF.

The J gene is TRBJ2-2, the V gene TRBV20-1; the match to TRBD1 covers 7 bases. With V trimmed by 0 bases and J by 5 bases, 6 bases remained unmatched. Germline values: CDR1 DFQATT, CDR2 SNEGSKA (reference sequence). The CDR3 covers 15 residues. The DNA of the CDR3 is TGCAGTGCTAGAGATGACAGGGAAGGTACCGGGGAGCTGTTTTTT. Its translation: CSARDDREGTGELFF.

This chain links TRBV4-1 with TRBJ1-5; no clear D gene. V gave up 0 bases and J gave up 3 bases, with 9 bases separating them. Germline V gives CDR1 MGHRA, CDR2 YSYEKL. The CDR3 is 15 residues long. CDR3: CASSQDPSINQPQHF. The CDR3 DNA follows: TGCGCCAGCAGCCAAGATCCCTCGATCAATCAGCCCCAGCATTTT.